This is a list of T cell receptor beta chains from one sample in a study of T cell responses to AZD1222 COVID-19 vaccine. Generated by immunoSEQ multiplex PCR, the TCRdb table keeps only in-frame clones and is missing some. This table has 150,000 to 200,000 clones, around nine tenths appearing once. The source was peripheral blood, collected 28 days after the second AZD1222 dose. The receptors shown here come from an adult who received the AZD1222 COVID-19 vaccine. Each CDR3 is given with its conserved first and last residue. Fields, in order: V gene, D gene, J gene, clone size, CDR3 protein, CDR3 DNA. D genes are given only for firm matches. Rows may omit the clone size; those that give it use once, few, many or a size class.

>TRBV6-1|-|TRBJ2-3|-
CASSESWGDTQYF
TGTGCCAGCAGTGAATCGTGGGGGGATACGCAGTATTTT
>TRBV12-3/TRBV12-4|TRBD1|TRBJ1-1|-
CASSQIGTGEAFF
TGTGCCAGCAGCCAGATCGGGACAGGTGAAGCTTTCTTT
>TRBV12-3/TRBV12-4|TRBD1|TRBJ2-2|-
CASRQGVGLFF
TGTGCCAGCAGACAGGGGGTGGGGCTGTTTTTT
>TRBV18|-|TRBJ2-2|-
CASSPKVEGTGELFF
TGTGCCAGCTCACCAAAGGTCGAAGGCACCGGGGAGCTGTTTTTT
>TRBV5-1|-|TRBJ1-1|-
CASSLAYPGATNTEAFF
TGCGCCAGCAGCTTGGCCTACCCGGGGGCGACGAACACTGAAGCTTTCTTT
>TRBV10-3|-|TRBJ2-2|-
CATTFSGTGELFF
TGTGCCACCACCTTTTCTGGGACCGGGGAGCTGTTTTTT
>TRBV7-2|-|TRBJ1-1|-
CASSLYAGGTEAFF
TGTGCCAGCAGCTTATACGCCGGGGGCACTGAAGCTTTCTTT
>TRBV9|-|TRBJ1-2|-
CASSTSPRIQGGDGYTF
TGTGCCAGCAGCACATCACCCCGGATCCAGGGAGGCGATGGCTACACCTTC
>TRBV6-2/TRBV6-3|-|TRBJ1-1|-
CASSSARTASEAFF
TGTGCCAGCAGTTCGGCCAGGACTGCTTCTGAAGCTTTCTTT
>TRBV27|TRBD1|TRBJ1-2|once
CATWDRSYGYTF
TGTGCCACCTGGGACAGGTCCTATGGCTACACCTTC
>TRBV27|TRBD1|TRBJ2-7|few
CASSQRDRVGEQYF
TGTGCCAGCAGTCAGCGGGACAGGGTGGGAGAGCAGTACTTC
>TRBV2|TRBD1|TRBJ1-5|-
CASTGGRNNQPQHF
TGTGCCAGCACAGGGGGCAGGAACAATCAGCCCCAGCATTTT
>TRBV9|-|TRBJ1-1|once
CASSFKAENTEAFF
TGTGCCAGCAGCTTTAAGGCGGAGAACACTGAAGCTTTCTTT
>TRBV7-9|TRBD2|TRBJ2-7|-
CASSLEGGGPYEQYF
TGTGCCAGCAGCTTAGAGGGCGGGGGACCCTACGAGCAGTACTTC
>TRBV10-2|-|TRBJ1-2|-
CASSESLGQTGTF
TGCGCCAGCAGTGAGTCCCTCGGACAGACGGGCACCTTC
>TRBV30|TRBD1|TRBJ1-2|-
CAWREQGGVRGYTF
TGTGCCTGGAGGGAACAGGGGGGGGTAAGAGGCTACACCTTC
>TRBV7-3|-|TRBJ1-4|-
CASSLGGGDEKLFF
TGTGCCAGCAGCTTAGGAGGCGGTGATGAAAAACTGTTTTTT
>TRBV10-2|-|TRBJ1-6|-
CASSDGGSSYNSPLHF
TGCGCCAGCAGTGATGGGGGTAGCTCCTATAATTCACCCCTCCACTTT
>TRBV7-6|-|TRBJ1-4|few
CASSLGWGGGTNEKLFF
TGTGCCAGCAGCTTAGGATGGGGCGGAGGAACTAATGAAAAACTGTTTTTT
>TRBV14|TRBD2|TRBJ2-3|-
CASSLLGLAGRTDTQYF
TGTGCCAGCAGCCTTCTGGGACTAGCGGGGCGCACAGATACGCAGTATTTT
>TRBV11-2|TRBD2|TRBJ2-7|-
CASSLATYSGGPAYEQYF
TGTGCCAGCAGCTTAGCCACCTATAGCGGGGGGCCCGCCTACGAGCAGTACTTC
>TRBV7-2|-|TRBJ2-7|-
CASSLATLWVEQYF
TGTGCCAGCAGCTTAGCAACTCTTTGGGTCGAGCAGTACTTC
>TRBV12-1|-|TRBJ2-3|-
CASTSPGRGGYTDTQYF
TGTGCCAGCACATCACCAGGGCGGGGGGGTTACACAGATACGCAGTATTTT
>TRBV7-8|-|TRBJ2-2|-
CASSLYSGELFF
TGTGCCAGCAGCTTGTATTCCGGGGAGCTGTTTTTT
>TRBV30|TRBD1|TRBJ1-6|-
CAWSVGRGLSPLHF
TGTGCCTGGAGTGTGGGGAGGGGGCTTTCACCCCTCCACTTT
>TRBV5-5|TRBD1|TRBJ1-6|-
CASSPDRVESPLHF
TGTGCCAGCAGCCCGGACAGGGTGGAATCACCCCTCCACTTT
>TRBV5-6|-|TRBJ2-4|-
CASSLEGQGGNIQYF
TGTGCCAGCAGCCTAGAGGGCCAGGGGGGCAACATTCAGTACTTC
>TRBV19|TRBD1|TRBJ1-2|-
CASSISAGQGYGYTF
TGTGCCAGTAGTATTTCAGCGGGACAGGGCTATGGCTACACCTTC
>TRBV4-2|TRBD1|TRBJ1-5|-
CASSQETGGNYQPQHF
TGTGCCAGCAGCCAAGAGACAGGGGGCAATTATCAGCCCCAGCATTTT
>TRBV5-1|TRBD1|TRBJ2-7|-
CASSYRTGAYEQYF
TGCGCCAGCAGCTATCGGACAGGGGCCTACGAGCAGTACTTC
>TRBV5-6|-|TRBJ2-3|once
CASSPTAGSTDTQYF
TGTGCCAGCAGCCCAACGGCGGGCAGCACAGATACGCAGTATTTT
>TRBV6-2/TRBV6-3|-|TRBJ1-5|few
CASSYSEGVGSNQPQHF
TGTGCCAGCAGTTACTCGGAGGGCGTGGGTAGCAATCAGCCCCAGCATTTT
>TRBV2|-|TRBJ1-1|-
CASKGEMGTEAFF
TGTGCCAGCAAGGGGGAGATGGGGACTGAAGCTTTCTTT
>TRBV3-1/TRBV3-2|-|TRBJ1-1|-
CASSQDLSGATEAFF
TGTGCCAGCAGCCAAGATCTCTCGGGGGCCACTGAAGCTTTCTTT
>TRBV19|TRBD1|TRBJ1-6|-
CASSRDRGSAPLHF
TGTGCCAGCTCCCGGGACAGGGGATCGGCACCCCTCCACTTT
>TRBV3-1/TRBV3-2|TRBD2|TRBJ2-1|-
CASSTSGNYNEQFF
TGTGCCAGCAGCACTAGCGGGAACTACAATGAGCAGTTCTTC
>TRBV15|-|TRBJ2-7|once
CATSRDPGFRYEQYF
TGTGCCACCAGCAGAGATCCTGGGTTTCGCTACGAGCAGTACTTC
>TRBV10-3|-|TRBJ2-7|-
CAISESPGEQYF
TGTGCCATCAGTGAGTCACCGGGGGAGCAGTACTTC
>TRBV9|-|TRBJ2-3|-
CASSAGLPHTDTQYF
TGTGCCAGCAGCGCGGGACTTCCCCACACAGATACGCAGTATTTT
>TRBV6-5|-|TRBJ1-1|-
CASRIRDGNTEAFF
TGTGCCAGCAGGATCCGGGACGGGAACACTGAAGCTTTCTTT
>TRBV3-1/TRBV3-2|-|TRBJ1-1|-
CASSQEGGGNRRNTEAFF
TGTGCCAGCAGCCAAGAAGGCGGAGGGAACAGGCGGAACACTGAAGCTTTCTTT
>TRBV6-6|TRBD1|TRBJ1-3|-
CASWGTASGNTIYF
TGTGCCAGCTGGGGGACAGCCTCTGGAAACACCATATATTTT
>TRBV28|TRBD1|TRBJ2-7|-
CASSSAGTATF
TGTGCCAGCAGTTCCGCCGGGACAGCGACCTTC
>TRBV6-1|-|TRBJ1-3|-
CASSEPGFGNTIYF
TGTGCCAGCAGTGAACCGGGGTTCGGAAACACCATATATTTT
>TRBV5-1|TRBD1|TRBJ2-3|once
CASSETGGADTQYF
TGCGCCAGCAGCGAAACAGGGGGCGCAGATACGCAGTATTTT
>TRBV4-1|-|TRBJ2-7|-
CASSQAQGGNYEQYF
TGCGCCAGCAGCCAGGCACAGGGTGGGAACTACGAGCAGTACTTC